The clone carrying this T cell receptor (beta chain) has only a few counts. The antigen is not known. This CDR3 has 14 residues. Germline V gene sequence: CDR1 SEHNR, CDR2 FQNEAQ (reference sequence). J was trimmed by 6 bases and V by 5 bases; bases with no gene match: 5. The sample belongs to a study of response to subunit inactivated influenza vaccine. The study, taken as a whole, reports: The authors offered the suggestion that each seasonal influenza vaccination recruits few new T cells.

MiXCR, applied by TCRdb to the RT-PCR reads, yields one record per CDR3 protein. Among over 750,000 distinct CDR3 sequences listed, less than 25% were seen once. The chain has TRBV7-9 and TRBJ1-5, with TRBD1 identical over 9 bases. The TCR originated in a middle-aged man who received an inactivated influenza vaccine. Sequenced material: PBMCs from blood, taken 5 days after vaccination. CDR3 nucleotides: TGTGCCAGCAGCGACGGGACAGGGAGTCAGCCCCAGCATTTT. Its protein is CASSDGTGSQPQHF.